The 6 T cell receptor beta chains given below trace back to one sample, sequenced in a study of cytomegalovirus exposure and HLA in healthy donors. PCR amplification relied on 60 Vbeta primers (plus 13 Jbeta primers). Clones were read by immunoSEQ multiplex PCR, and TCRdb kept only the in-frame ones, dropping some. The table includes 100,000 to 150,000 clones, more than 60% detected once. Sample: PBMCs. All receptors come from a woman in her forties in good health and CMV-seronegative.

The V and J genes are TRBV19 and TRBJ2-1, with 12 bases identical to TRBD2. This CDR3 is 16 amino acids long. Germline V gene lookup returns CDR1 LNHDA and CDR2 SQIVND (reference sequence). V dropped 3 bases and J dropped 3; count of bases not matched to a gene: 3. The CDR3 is CASSMLAGGRYNEQFF. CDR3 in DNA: TGTGCCAGTAGTATGCTAGCGGGGGGGCGCTACAATGAGCAGTTCTTC.

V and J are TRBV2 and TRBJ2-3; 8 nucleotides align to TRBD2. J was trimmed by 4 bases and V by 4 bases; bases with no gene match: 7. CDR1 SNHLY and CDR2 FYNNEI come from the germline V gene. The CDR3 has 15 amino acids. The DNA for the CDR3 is TGTGCCAGCAGTGCGGGGGGACTAGACCCAGATACGCAGTATTTT. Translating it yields CASSAGGLDPDTQYF.

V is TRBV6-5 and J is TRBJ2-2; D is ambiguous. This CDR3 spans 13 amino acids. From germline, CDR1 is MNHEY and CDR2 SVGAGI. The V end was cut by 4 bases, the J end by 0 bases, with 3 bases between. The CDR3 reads CASSLSNTGELFF. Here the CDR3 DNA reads TGTGCCAGCAGTTTATCGAACACCGGGGAGCTGTTTTTT.

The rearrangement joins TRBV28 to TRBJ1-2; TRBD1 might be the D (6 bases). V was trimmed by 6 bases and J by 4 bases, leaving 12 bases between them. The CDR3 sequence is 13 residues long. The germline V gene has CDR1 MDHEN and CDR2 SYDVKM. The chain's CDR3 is CASRITTGYGYTF. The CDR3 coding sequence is TGTGCCAGCAGGATCACGACAGGCTATGGCTACACCTTC.

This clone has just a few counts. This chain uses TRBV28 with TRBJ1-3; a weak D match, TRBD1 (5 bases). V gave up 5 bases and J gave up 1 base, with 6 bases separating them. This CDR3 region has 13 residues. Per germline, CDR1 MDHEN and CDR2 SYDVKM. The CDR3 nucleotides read TGTGCCAGCAGTGACAGTTCTGGAAACACCATATATTTT. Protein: CASSDSSGNTIYF.

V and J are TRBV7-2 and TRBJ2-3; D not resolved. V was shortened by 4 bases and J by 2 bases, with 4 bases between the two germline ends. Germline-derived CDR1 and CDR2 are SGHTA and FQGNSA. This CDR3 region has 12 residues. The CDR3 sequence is CASSSNTDTQYF. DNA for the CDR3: TGTGCCAGCAGCTCCAACACAGATACGCAGTATTTT. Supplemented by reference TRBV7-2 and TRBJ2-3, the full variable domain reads GAGVSQSPSNKVTEKGKDVELRCDPISGHTALYWYRQSLGQGLEFLIYFQGNSAPDKSGLPSDRFSAERTGGSVSTLTIQRTQQEDSAVYLCASSSNTDTQYFGPGTRLTVL.